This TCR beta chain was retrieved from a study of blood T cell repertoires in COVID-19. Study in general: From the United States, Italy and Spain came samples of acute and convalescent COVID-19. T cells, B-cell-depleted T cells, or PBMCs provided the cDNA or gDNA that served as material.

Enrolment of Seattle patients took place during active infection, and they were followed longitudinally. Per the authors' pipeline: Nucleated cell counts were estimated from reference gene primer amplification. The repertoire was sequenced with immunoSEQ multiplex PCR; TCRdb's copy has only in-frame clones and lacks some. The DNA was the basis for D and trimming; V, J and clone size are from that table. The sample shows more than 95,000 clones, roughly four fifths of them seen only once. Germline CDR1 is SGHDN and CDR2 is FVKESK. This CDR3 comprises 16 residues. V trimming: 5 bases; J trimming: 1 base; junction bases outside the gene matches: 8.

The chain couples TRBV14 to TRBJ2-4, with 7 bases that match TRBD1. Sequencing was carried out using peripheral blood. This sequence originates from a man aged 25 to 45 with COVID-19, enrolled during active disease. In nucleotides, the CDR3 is TGTGCCAGCAGCGTCGGACAGGTGGGGGCCAAAAACATTCAGTACTTC. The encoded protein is CASSVGQVGAKNIQYF.